This TCR beta chain is from a study of Ad26.COV2.S vaccination and SARS-CoV-2 variants. For the study at large: Each vaccinee took Ad26.COV2.S intramuscularly, once or twice 56 days apart. Broader study findings: Vaccinees showed greater spike-specific TCR breadth than placebo recipients. Quantification of TCR breadth and depth may have yielded underestimates of total T cell responses.

As regards this clone: No antigen is known for it.

The CDR3 totals 13 residues. Trimming removed 6 bases from V and 4 bases from J, with 12 bases in between. Per the germline V gene, CDR1 is SGHTA and CDR2 is FQGNSA. Profiled with immunoSEQ multiplex PCR; TCRdb holds only in-frame clones, not every one. Of approximately 340,000 clones listed, 70% to 90% are singletons. Treatment denoted: roughly 20 received Ad26.COV2.S at low or high dose, single or two shots; 5 received placebo; per-sample allocation not given. Day 63 after the first injection of vaccine or placebo was the sampling time. The receptor was isolated from a person between 18 and 59 years old who received the Ad26.COV2.S COVID-19 vaccine or a placebo. This material consisted of peripheral blood, taken in a trial of Ad26.COV2.S vaccine versus placebo. The chain has TRBV7-2 and TRBJ1-2, with D possibly TRBD1 on 5 matching bases. CDR3 sequence: CASRQGPTYGYTF. The CDR3 nucleotides read TGTGCCAGCAGGCAGGGCCCGACCTATGGCTACACCTTC.